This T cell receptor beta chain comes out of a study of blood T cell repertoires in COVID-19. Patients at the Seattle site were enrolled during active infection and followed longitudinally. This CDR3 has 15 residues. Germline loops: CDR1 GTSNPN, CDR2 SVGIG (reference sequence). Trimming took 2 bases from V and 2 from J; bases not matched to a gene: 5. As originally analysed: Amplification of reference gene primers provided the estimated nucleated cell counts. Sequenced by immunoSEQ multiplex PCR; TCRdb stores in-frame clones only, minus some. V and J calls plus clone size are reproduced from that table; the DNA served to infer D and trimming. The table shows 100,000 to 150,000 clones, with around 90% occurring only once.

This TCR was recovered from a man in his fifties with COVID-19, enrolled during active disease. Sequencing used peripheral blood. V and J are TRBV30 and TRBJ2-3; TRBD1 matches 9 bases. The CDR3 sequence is CAWSSGTGTTDTQYF. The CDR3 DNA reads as TGTGCCTGGAGTTCCGGGACAGGGACCACAGATACGCAGTATTTT.